Following are 14 T cell receptor beta chains from one sample sequenced in a study of shared clonotypes between healthy human individuals. Produced via immunoSEQ multiplex PCR; TCRdb's table is partial and in-frame only. This table has over 95,000 clones, around 66% appearing once. Sequencing was performed on memory CD8+ T cells sorted from blood. As for subset: CD45RO+ cells pooled with CCR7-negative TemRA cells. The receptors come from a woman under 40 in good health.

This chain uses TRBV5-4 with TRBJ2-3, with TRBD1 as a possible D gene (6 bases). CDR3 length equals 16 residues. CDR1 and CDR2 (germline): SGHNT, YYREEE (reference sequence). Trimming shortened V by 4 bases and J by 5 bases, and 20 bases separated the two germline ends. CDR3 loop: CASSLPGGNGVDTQYF. CDR3 DNA: TGTGCCAGCAGCCTCCCTGGGGGCAACGGCGTAGATACGCAGTATTTT. Based on the CDR3 plus reference TRBV5-4 and TRBJ2-3, the full variable domain is ETGVTQSPTHLIKTRGQQVTLRCSSQSGHNTVSWYQQALGQGPQFIFQYYREEENGRGNFPPRFSGLQFPNYSSELNVNALELDDSALYLCASSLPGGNGVDTQYFGPGTRLTVL.

This clone was counted at least ten times. The chain links TRBV6-5 to TRBJ2-1; 8 bases are shared with TRBD2. This CDR3 is built from 14 residues. Germline V gene sequence: CDR1 MNHEY, CDR2 SVGAGI. Losses at the gene ends were 9 bases for V and 4 bases for J; bases not matched to a gene: 8. In DNA form, the CDR3 reads TGTGCCAGTAGTCGGGAGGGGAAATACAATGAGCAGTTCTTC. Protein: CASSREGKYNEQFF.

There are a few counts of this clone. This chain uses TRBV2 with TRBJ2-7; TRBD2 agrees at 11 bases. Germline V gene lookup returns CDR1 SNHLY and CDR2 FYNNEI. V lost 4 bases, J lost 2 bases, and 7 bases stayed unmatched. The CDR3 consists of 16 residues. The CDR3 loop reads CASSGRTSGYTYEQYF. The CDR3 DNA is TGTGCCAGCAGTGGTAGGACTAGCGGGTATACCTACGAGCAGTACTTC.

To note about this clone: Other DNA sequences within the sample encode an identical CDR3. The rearrangement uses TRBV27 and TRBJ1-1, with a possible D match to TRBD1 (5 bases). V was clipped by 5 bases and J by 8 bases, with 15 bases between them. Germline V gives CDR1 MNHEY, CDR2 SMNVEV (reference sequence). The CDR3 spans 13 residues. For the CDR3, the DNA is TGTGCCAGCAGTCCAGGGCCCGGAAGGGAAGCTTTCTTT. Residues: CASSPGPGREAFF.

This clone came up many times. The rearrangement joins TRBV19 to TRBJ1-2; D is perhaps TRBD1 (5 bases). V lost 8 bases and J 8 bases, leaving 15 bases between the germline ends. CDR3 length: 12 amino acids. Germline V gives CDR1 LNHDA, CDR2 SQIVND (reference sequence). In DNA, the CDR3 is TGTGCCAGTCGGGGGGACGCCTGGGGCTACACCTTC. Protein: CASRGDAWGYTF.

This chain joins TRBV5-8 and TRBJ2-2, with D possibly being TRBD1 or TRBD2 (5 bases each). The length of the CDR3 is 16 residues. The germline gives CDR1 SGHTS, CDR2 YDEGEE. V lost 5 bases, J lost 2 bases, and 16 bases lay in between. The CDR3 DNA reads as TGTGCCAGCAGGCGGTTCGAGGGGAGCAACACCGGGGAGCTGTTTTTT. This encodes CASRRFEGSNTGELFF.

This CDR3 is CASSLGRSHGYTF. CDR3 bases: TGTGCCAGCAGCTTAGGCAGGTCCCATGGCTACACCTTC. This chain links TRBV7-9 with TRBJ1-2; D is uncertain. The CDR3 totals 13 residues. CDR1 and CDR2 from the germline V gene are SEHNR and FQNEAQ (reference sequence). V shed 1 base and J shed 6 bases, with 9 bases lying between them.

The chain combines TRBV7-8 with TRBJ2-7; D not certain. The CDR3 runs to 12 residues. Germline V gene sequence: CDR1 SGHVS, CDR2 FQNEAQ. The germline V and J ends were trimmed by 6 bases and 6 bases, with 12 bases remaining between them. In nucleotides, the CDR3 is TGTGCCAGCAGGCATACGTCCCGCGAGCAGTACTTC. Translation: CASRHTSREQYF.

In its sample, this clone was seen a few times. The gene calls are TRBV9 and TRBJ2-1; D is possibly TRBD2 (6 bases). Germline V gene data show CDR1 as SGDLS and CDR2 as YYNGEE. The CDR3 has 14 residues. Trimming left V 1 base short and J 8 bases short, with 13 bases between. The CDR3 DNA sequence: TGTGCCAGCAGCGTATCCGGGACTCGGGATGAGCAGTTCTTC. Protein product: CASSVSGTRDEQFF.

This clone was seen repeatedly, ten times or more. The chain is built from TRBV11-1 and TRBJ2-7; D gene ambiguous. Per germline, CDR1 SGHAT and CDR2 FQDESV (reference sequence). With 5 bases removed from V and 1 base from J, the gap between germline ends came to 15 bases. CDR3 length equals 15 residues. As DNA, the CDR3 is TGTGCCAGCAGCATTCCTGGGTCGCAATCCTACGAGCAGTACTTC. Amino acid sequence: CASSIPGSQSYEQYF.

This clone showed up just a few times. This chain connects TRBV9 to TRBJ2-3; the D gene is possibly TRBD2 (6 bases). There are 15 residues in the CDR3. Germline CDR1 is SGDLS and CDR2 is YYNGEE. V was trimmed by 3 bases and J by 5 bases, leaving 16 bases between them. The CDR3 nucleotides are TGTGCCAGCAGCGGCCCCGGCGGGAAACGAGATACGCAGTATTTT. Amino acids: CASSGPGGKRDTQYF. The variable domain in full, with the rest retrieved from reference TRBV9 and TRBJ2-3, is DSGVTQTPKHLITATGQRVTLRCSPRSGDLSVYWYQQSLDQGLQFLIQYYNGEERAKGNILERFSAQQFPDLHSELNLSSLELGDSALYFCASSGPGGKRDTQYFGPGTRLTVL.

V and J are TRBV4-1 and TRBJ2-3, with 13 nucleotides matching TRBD2. CDR1 and CDR2 from the germline V gene are MGHRA and YSYEKL. The CDR3 length is 22 residues. With 4 bases clipped from V and 6 bases from J, the junction kept 25 bases outside the gene matches. CDR3 sequence: CASSRPPGPPPLAGGPWDTQYF. DNA for the CDR3: TGCGCCAGCAGCCGCCCCCCCGGCCCCCCGCCACTAGCGGGAGGGCCCTGGGATACGCAGTATTTT.

This clone was picked up many times. This chain uses TRBV7-6 with TRBJ1-5; possible D gene TRBD1, 6 bases. Trimming stripped 2 bases from V and 6 bases from J, with 11 bases between. Germline V gene sequence: CDR1 SGHVS, CDR2 FNYEAQ. The CDR3 has 14 amino acids. The CDR3 DNA follows: TGTGCCAGCAGCTTACAGGGGTTTGGTCAGCCCCAGCATTTT. This translates into CASSLQGFGQPQHF. Full variable domain (rest looked up from reference TRBV7-6 and TRBJ1-5): GAGVSQSPRYKVTKRGQDVALRCDPISGHVSLYWYRQALGQGPEFLTYFNYEAQQDKSGLPNDRFSAERPEGSISTLTIQRTEQRDSAMYRCASSLQGFGQPQHFGDGTRLSIL.

This clone was seen a few times. The chain combines TRBV7-7 with TRBJ2-7; D unclear. Germline V gene lookup returns CDR1 SSHAT and CDR2 FNYEAQ (reference sequence). Trimming took off 1 base at V and 5 bases at J, with 9 bases between the two ends. This CDR3 is built from 13 residues. In nucleotides, the CDR3 is TGTGCCAGCAGCTTAGAGCCGGGTGACGAGCAGTACTTC. Amino acid sequence: CASSLEPGDEQYF. The variable domain in full, completed from reference TRBV7-7 and TRBJ2-7, reads GAGVSQSPRYKVTKRGQDVTLRCDPISSHATLYWYQQALGQGPEFLTYFNYEAQPDKSGLPSDRFSAERPEGSISTLTIQRTEQRDSAMYRCASSLEPGDEQYFGPGTRLTVT.